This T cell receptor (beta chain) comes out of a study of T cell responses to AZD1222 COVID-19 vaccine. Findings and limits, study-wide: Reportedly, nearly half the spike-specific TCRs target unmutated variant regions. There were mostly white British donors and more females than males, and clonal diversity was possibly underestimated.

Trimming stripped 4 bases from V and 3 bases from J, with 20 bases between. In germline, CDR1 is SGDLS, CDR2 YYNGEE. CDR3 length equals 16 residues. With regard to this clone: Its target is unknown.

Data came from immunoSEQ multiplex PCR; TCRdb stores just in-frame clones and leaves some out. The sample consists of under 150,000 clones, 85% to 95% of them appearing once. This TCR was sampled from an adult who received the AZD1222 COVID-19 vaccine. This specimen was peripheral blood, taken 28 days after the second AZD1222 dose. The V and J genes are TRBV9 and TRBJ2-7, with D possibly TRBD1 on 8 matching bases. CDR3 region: CASSSGGSGGFYEQYF. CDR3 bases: TGTGCCAGCAGCTCCGGGGGGTCAGGGGGCTTCTACGAGCAGTACTTC.